This T cell receptor (beta chain) was recorded in a study of T cells in Graves' hyperthyroidism and ophthalmopathy (dated by TCRdb to the late 2010s). Background on the whole study: Peripheral blood samples were taken at the time of initial diagnosis, prior to any treatment. The paper reports TCR Vbeta CDR3 sequencing of over 130 peripheral blood samples: under 45 ophthalmopathy, roughly 80 hyperthyroidism and roughly 17 progressor patients. The 100 or so discovery patients were randomly divided into training and test sets at a 7:3 ratio. The study also compared thyroid tissue and blood T-cell repertoires from five or six Graves' hyperthyroidism patients. Following sampling, methimazole starting at 30 mg daily was given to hyperthyroidism patients, and high-dose intravenous methylprednisolone was given to ophthalmopathy patients. An independent validation cohort of around 19 hyperthyroidism patients and about 15 patients who later progressed to ophthalmopathy tested prospective prediction of ophthalmopathy. To identify TCR V-J signatures that set the groups apart, the researchers used a discovery cohort of about a hundred patients, made up of roughly 45 with Graves' ophthalmopathy and some 56 with stable Graves' hyperthyroidism.

This clonotype was counted a few times. Its target antigen remains unknown. No quality values exist for individual bases; no much larger clone is one base distant. Broad study findings and their caveats: In validation, the model predicted progression to ophthalmopathy with approximately 71% sensitivity and roughly 75% specificity, a median of 6.5 months before onset. Sample size was not statistically predetermined, and investigators were not blinded to group allocation. A 13 V-J signature model separated ophthalmopathy from stable hyperthyroidism, with just over 85% sensitivity and about 81% specificity in cross-validation and 80%/75% in testing. Most expanded thyroid clonotypes (frequency above 0.001) were also detected in blood, a finding suggesting that blood repertoires may reflect thyroid immune responses.

TCR beta CDR3 regions were amplified from RNA transcripts. The TCR CDR3 was subjected to a first round of RT-PCR using the HTBI primer set and the Qiagen OneStep RT-PCR kit. A second multiplex PCR round built the libraries, followed by size selection and purification. Sequencing of the libraries was done on an Illumina HiSeq2000 using paired-end 100 bp reads. Under the source paper's analysis protocol: SOAPnuke was used to process the raw data, removing reads that contained adapters or uncalled bases, had a mean Phred below 15, or lacked an exact match to the constant primer or identifier. COPE v1.2.5 was used to merge high-quality paired reads, and clonotypes were defined as unique nucleotide sequences. MiTCR v1.1 was used to align clonotypes to the IMGT TRBV, TRBD and TRBJ reference segments. Only V-J combinations with frequency above 0.0001, covering 99% to 99.2% of repertoires, were analysed. The TCS score was defined as the ratio of F50 (clonal expansion) to E x V (chaos), calculated using BLOSUM62-based TCRdist between CDR3 peptides within each V-J. Welch's t-statistics and random forest reduced several hundred V-J features to 10 to 15, which were used in a naive Bayes classifier (R e1071). TCRdb itself trimmed the public reads at Q25 with fastp, ran MiXCR and retained productive beta chains. Rows matching on CDR3 protein sequence are summarized as one entry with the most common DNA and genes. V and J calls and clone size were set by TCRdb, not the authors. In all, the sample holds 640,000 or so distinct CDR3 sequences, and 13% to 15% of those were seen once. The ten largest clones add up to about 6.6% of the sample.

Ophthalmopathy patients had moderately to severely active disease, Clinical Activity Score of at least 3, NOSPECS grade of at least 4, and duration under 3 months. Any patient with an uncontrolled infection, another autoimmune disease, pregnancy or lactation was excluded. Diagnoses were established on the basis of clinical symptoms, serum thyroxine and TRAb, thyroid ultrasound, and orbital computed tomography. PBMCs were isolated from 10 ml of fresh peripheral blood by Ficoll-Paque density gradient centrifugation. Trizol reagent was used to extract total RNA, and RNA quality was then checked on an Agilent 2100 Bioanalyzer. The CDR3 contains 14 residues, cysteine and phenylalanine counted. Only the CDR3 part of the read is kept: 42 bases, read in frame from the first base. Taken from the germline V gene, the CDR1 and CDR2 loops are SQVTM and ANQGSEA. Germline trimming: 6 bases from V, 5 bases from J; junction bases outside gene matches: 10.

The rearrangement joined TRBV29-1 to TRBJ2-5; TRBD2 aligns with 9 central bases. Sequenced: blood. This receptor was obtained from a woman aged 18-30 years with Graves' ophthalmopathy. CDR3 region: CSVLSGRGDETQYF. The sequenced DNA: TGCAGCGTACTTAGCGGGAGAGGGGACGAGACCCAGTACTTC.